These 27 T cell receptor beta chains were sequenced from one sample in a study of shared clonotypes between healthy human individuals. Generated by immunoSEQ multiplex PCR, the TCRdb table keeps only in-frame clones and is missing some. The sample shows 740,000 or so clones, about 80% of them seen only once. The sequencing input was memory CD4+ T cells sorted from blood. Subset indicated: CD45RA-negative fraction. The origin of the receptors is a woman aged 25 to 45 in good health.

V and J are TRBV28 and TRBJ2-7; D may correspond to TRBD1 or TRBD2 (5 bases each). The length of the CDR3 is 15 residues. V lost 2 bases and J lost 2, with 13 bases in between. Germline values: CDR1 MDHEN, CDR2 SYDVKM. The CDR3 loop reads CASSLNSGPAYEQYF. As DNA, the CDR3 is TGTGCCAGCAGTTTAAACTCGGGACCGGCCTACGAGCAGTACTTC.

The V and J genes are TRBV2 and TRBJ2-3; 8 bases are a match to TRBD2. V trimming: 4 bases; J trimming: 1 base; junction bases outside the gene matches: 7. Germline-derived CDR1 and CDR2 are SNHLY and FYNNEI. This CDR3 spans 16 amino acids. CDR3 DNA sequence: TGTGCCAGCAGTGTGATGGCGGGAGGCCGCACAGATACGCAGTATTTT. This sequence encodes CASSVMAGGRTDTQYF.

J is TRBJ1-1 and V is TRBV5-4; D gene unclear. This CDR3 has 14 residues. V lost 3 bases, J lost 0 bases, and 9 bases lay in between. Germline values: CDR1 SGHNT, CDR2 YYREEE (reference sequence). The CDR3 here is CASSSEDLNTEAFF. The CDR3 DNA is TGTGCCAGCAGCTCCGAGGACCTGAACACTGAAGCTTTCTTT.

This rearrangement joins TRBV5-1 to TRBJ2-3; 7 positions agree with TRBD2. The germline gives CDR1 SGHRS, CDR2 YFSETQ. The CDR3 runs 18 residues. V trimming: 4 bases; J trimming: 1 base; junction bases outside the gene matches: 15. The DNA for the CDR3 is TGCGCCAGCAGCGCCGGACGGATAAAGCGGGGAGGCACAGATACGCAGTATTTT. Translating gives CASSAGRIKRGGTDTQYF.

The rearrangement uses TRBV7-2 and TRBJ2-5; D unclear. The CDR3 has 13 amino acids. The V gene lost 1 base and the J gene lost 6 bases, with 9 bases spanning the gap. The germline gives CDR1 SGHTA, CDR2 FQGNSA. As DNA, the CDR3 is TGTGCCAGCAGCTTAGACAGTCGGCAGACCCAGTACTTC. This encodes CASSLDSRQTQYF.

The chain has TRBV29-1 and TRBJ1-1, with a possible D match to TRBD1 (5 bases). Looked up from germline, CDR1 is SQVTM and CDR2 is ANQGSEA. The CDR3 extends over 13 amino acids. The V end lost 7 bases, the J end lost 1 base, and 13 bases lay between the germline ends. The CDR3 here is CSALWGTNTEAFF. CDR3 nucleotides: TGCAGCGCTTTATGGGGGACGAACACTGAAGCTTTCTTT.

The chain has TRBV5-1 and TRBJ2-5; D is uncertain. The CDR3 sequence is 14 residues long. V lost 3 bases, J lost 4 bases, and 13 bases lay in between. Germline-derived CDR1 and CDR2 are SGHRS and YFSETQ. The CDR3 sequence is CASSSLAMGETQYF. DNA of the CDR3: TGCGCCAGCAGCTCCCTGGCGATGGGAGAGACCCAGTACTTC.

The genes are TRBV2 and TRBJ2-4, with D perhaps TRBD1 (6 bases). This CDR3 comprises 16 residues. Germline CDR1 reads SNHLY; CDR2 reads FYNNEI. Between the trimmed V and J ends, which lost 6 bases and 6 bases, there was a span of 21 bases. The CDR3 sequence: CASRDAGGRGRNIQYF. CDR3 nucleotides: TGTGCCAGCAGGGATGCTGGGGGCAGGGGTAGAAACATTCAGTACTTC.

This chain's CDR3 is CASSDGFGREAGETQYF. CDR3 in DNA: TGTGCCAGCAGTGATGGATTTGGGCGGGAGGCGGGGGAGACCCAGTACTTC. The chain joins TRBV2 to TRBJ2-5; TRBD2 matches 8 bases. Unmatched junction bases numbered 14, after V lost 3 bases and J lost 5 bases. This CDR3 contains 17 residues. Germline V CDR1 and CDR2: SNHLY, FYNNEI.

With respect to this clone: This same CDR3 is encoded by further DNA sequences in the sample. This chain uses TRBV30 with TRBJ1-2, with TRBD1 matching over 8 bases. With V trimmed by 1 base and J by 2 bases, 9 bases remained unmatched. Per germline, CDR1 GTSNPN and CDR2 SVGIG (reference sequence). CDR3 length: 16 residues. CDR3 nucleotides: TGTGCCTGGAGTGCTACCGGGACAGGCGCAAACTATGGCTACACCTTC. It translates to CAWSATGTGANYGYTF.

This chain links TRBV9 with TRBJ1-1, with D perhaps matching TRBD1 (5 bases). This CDR3 contains 13 residues. Germline lookup yields CDR1 SGDLS and CDR2 YYNGEE. V lost 3 bases to trimming and J lost 4 bases, with 10 bases between them. CDR3: CASSGSGVTEAFF. The CDR3, as DNA: TGTGCCAGCAGCGGTTCGGGGGTCACTGAAGCTTTCTTT.

The chain recombines TRBV30 with TRBJ2-3; D not certain. The CDR3 runs 16 residues. V lost 2 bases to trimming and J lost 3 bases, with 18 bases between them. The germline V gene encodes CDR1 GTSNPN and CDR2 SVGIG (reference sequence). The CDR3: CAWSLLQSTGTDTQYF. DNA of the CDR3: TGTGCCTGGAGTCTCCTACAGTCCACCGGAACAGATACGCAGTATTTT.

This sequence joins TRBV5-1 and TRBJ2-1, with D possibly called TRBD1 or TRBD2 (6 bases each). Looked up from germline, CDR1 is SGHRS and CDR2 is YFSETQ. This CDR3 is 17 amino acids long. Trimming removed 2 bases from V and 10 bases from J, with 25 bases in between. The CDR3 sequence: CASSFEVGDWGLSEQFF. CDR3 in DNA: TGCGCCAGCAGCTTCGAAGTCGGGGACTGGGGGCTAAGCGAGCAGTTCTTC.

This chain uses TRBV5-1 with TRBJ2-2, with TRBD2 identical over 11 bases. The ends lost 4 bases at V and 7 bases at J; junction bases unmatched: 12. CDR1 SGHRS and CDR2 YFSETQ come from the germline V gene. CDR3 length: 17 amino acids. DNA of the CDR3: TGCGCCAGCAGCAGGTACTCCGGGACTAGCGGTTACGGGGAGCTGTTTTTT. Translation: CASSRYSGTSGYGELFF.

To note about this clone: This CDR3 is also generated by other DNA sequences in the sample. The rearrangement uses TRBV7-2 and TRBJ2-1; no clear D. There are 15 residues in the CDR3. Trimming shortened V by 3 bases and J by 0 bases, and 9 bases separated the two germline ends. Germline loops: CDR1 SGHTA, CDR2 FQGNSA. The CDR3 coding sequence is TGTGCCAGCAGCTTGGGGTCCCGCTCCTACAATGAGCAGTTCTTC. It codes for CASSLGSRSYNEQFF.

V gene TRBV6-5 combines with J gene TRBJ2-6, with D uncertain. CDR1 MNHEY and CDR2 SVGAGI come from the germline V gene. V was cut by 2 bases and J by 6 bases, with 11 bases left in between. The CDR3 extends over 15 amino acids. CDR3 nucleotide sequence: TGTGCCAGCAGTTACGGGCCACACGCGGCCAACGTCCTGACTTTC. Its translation: CASSYGPHAANVLTF.

Details on this clone: Other DNA sequences in this specimen translate into the identical CDR3. The V call is TRBV27, the J call TRBJ1-5; D perhaps matches TRBD1 (5 bases). The CDR3 spans 14 residues. The V gene's germline CDR1 is MNHEY and CDR2 SMNVEV (reference sequence). Trimming shortened V by 5 bases and J by 3 bases, and 11 bases separated the two germline ends. The CDR3 loop is CASSLDRYNQPQHF. CDR3 nucleotides: TGTGCCAGCAGTCTTGACAGATACAATCAGCCCCAGCATTTT.

This sequence joins TRBV6-5 and TRBJ2-7; the D gene could be TRBD1 or TRBD2 (6 bases each). CDR1 is MNHEY and CDR2 is SVGAGI in the germline V gene. CDR3 size: 13 residues. V gave up 6 bases and J gave up 0 bases, with 9 bases separating them. CDR3 protein: CASRGGSSYEQYF. DNA of the CDR3: TGTGCCAGCAGGGGGGGCAGCTCCTACGAGCAGTACTTC.

The V and J genes are TRBV4-1 and TRBJ2-1; D remains unclear. CDR1 and CDR2 (germline): MGHRA, YSYEKL. This CDR3 region has 16 residues. The ends were cut back, 1 base at V and 0 bases at J, with 10 bases in the middle. CDR3 protein: CASSQAEAFSYNEQFF. The CDR3, as DNA: TGCGCCAGCAGCCAAGCCGAAGCATTCTCCTACAATGAGCAGTTCTTC.

The chain carries TRBV19 and TRBJ1-1, with unresolved D. Germline-derived CDR1 and CDR2 are LNHDA and SQIVND (reference sequence). This CDR3 comprises 11 residues. The ends were cut back, 8 bases at V and 1 base at J, with 5 bases in the middle. For the CDR3, the DNA is TGTGCCAGTTCTCGGAACACTGAAGCTTTCTTT. This encodes CASSRNTEAFF.

This clone came up once. The genes are TRBV6-6 and TRBJ1-5; no clear D. CDR1 and CDR2 (germline): MNHNY, SVGAGI (reference sequence). This CDR3 comprises 16 residues. Trimming pared 6 bases from V and 8 bases from J, leaving 23 bases between. The CDR3 DNA reads as TGTGCCAGCAGCCCTACCCCCTCGGGTCCCCAAGAGCCCCAGCATTTT. Translating gives CASSPTPSGPQEPQHF.

The V call is TRBV7-3, the J call TRBJ1-1; D call uncertain. The V gene's germline CDR1 is SGHTA and CDR2 FQGTGA. The CDR3 extends over 15 amino acids. The V and J ends lost 5 bases and 0 bases respectively, with 13 bases between them. CDR3 bases: TGTGCCAGCAGCCCCCACCAGGTAGTGAACACTGAAGCTTTCTTT. It codes for CASSPHQVVNTEAFF.

The chain is built from TRBV10-1 and TRBJ2-5; weak D call: TRBD2 (6 bases). Trimming left V 8 bases short and J 5 bases short, with 15 bases between. The germline V gene encodes CDR1 WNHNN and CDR2 SYGVQD (reference sequence). This CDR3 is 13 amino acids long. The CDR3 region is CASCGGVGETQYF. The CDR3 DNA is TGCGCCAGCTGCGGAGGGGTAGGGGAGACCCAGTACTTC.

The chain joins TRBV19 to TRBJ1-5; no clear D gene. Germline values: CDR1 LNHDA, CDR2 SQIVND (reference sequence). This CDR3 has 21 amino acids. Trimming took 3 bases from V and 0 from J, leaving 27 bases between them. The CDR3 reads CASSIGPSGPQGSTSNQPQHF. The CDR3 DNA reads TGTGCCAGTAGTATCGGACCATCCGGGCCCCAAGGAAGCACTAGCAATCAGCCCCAGCATTTT.

As to this clone: A much larger clone differs by one base, so this may be a read error. The V gene is TRBV5-8, the J gene TRBJ1-5; D unclear. CDR1 is SGHTS, CDR2 YDEGEE, per germline. The CDR3 is 13 amino acids. Trimming took off 4 bases at V and 0 bases at J, with 5 bases between the two ends. CDR3 protein: CASSTYSNQPQHF. The CDR3 DNA reads as TGTGCCAGCAGCACCTATAGCAATCAGCCCCAGCATTTT.

The count of this clone is one. Other DNA variants within this sample encode the same CDR3. The chain combines TRBV5-4 with TRBJ1-1; D perhaps matches TRBD1 (5 bases). The V end lost 3 bases, the J end lost 1 base, and 7 bases lay between the germline ends. Per germline, CDR1 SGHNT and CDR2 YYREEE (reference sequence). This CDR3 spans 13 amino acids. The CDR3 nucleotides read TGTGCCAGCAGCTCTACAGGGAACACTGAAGCTTTCTTT. It yields the protein CASSSTGNTEAFF.

The V call is TRBV6-1, the J call TRBJ1-2; the D gene is possibly TRBD1 (6 bases). Germline assignment: CDR1 MNHNS and CDR2 SASEGT. Trimming removed 2 bases from V and 4 bases from J, with 17 bases in between. There are 16 residues in the CDR3. The CDR3 is CASSEPGGAQGYGYTF. The DNA for the CDR3 is TGTGCCAGCAGTGAACCCGGGGGGGCACAAGGCTATGGCTACACCTTC.